Sequencing of this TCR beta chain was carried out in a study of blood T cell repertoires in COVID-19. The overall study: COVID-19 samples, acute and convalescent, were from the United States, Italy and Spain. Nucleic acid was either cDNA or gDNA, and it came from T cells, B-cell-depleted T cells, or PBMCs.

Under the authors' procedure: Amplification with reference gene primers provided the estimates of nucleated cell counts. Here immunoSEQ multiplex PCR was the method, and the copy in TCRdb shows in-frame clones only, minus some. The V and J calls and clone size were taken over from that table, and D and trimming were inferred from the DNA. In the table there are tens of thousands of clones, 82% of which are singletons. The source is a human donor in a cohort sampled during active COVID-19. The sequencing input was peripheral blood.

CDR3 residues: CASSLSSPIQGSGGYTF. The DNA of the CDR3 is TGTGCCAGCAGCTTAAGTTCCCCTATTCAGGGGTCGGGTGGCTACACCTTC. The chain links TRBV7-3 to TRBJ1-2, with TRBD1 as a possible D gene (6 bases). Deletions cut 1 base from V and 7 bases from J, with 22 bases between. This CDR3 comprises 17 residues. Per germline, CDR1 SGHTA and CDR2 FQGTGA.